Listed below are T cell receptor beta chains from one sample, sequenced in a study of beta chain features in type 1 diabetes. Sequencing used immunoSEQ multiplex PCR; TCRdb keeps in-frame clones, though not all of them. The sample holds around 300,000 clones, under 8.5% seen once. The material sequenced was central memory CD4+ T cells from blood. The receptors shown here come from a woman aged 18-29 years in good health. The CDR3 runs from the conserved cysteine through the conserved F or W. The D gene is left open where the match is weak. Some rows have no size entry. The others give once, few or many, or a class for an expanded clone.

V	J	D	size	DNA	CDR3
TRBV9	TRBJ2-3	TRBD2	few	TGTGCCAGCAGCGTAGCCCTCGGACTAGCGGCTTCGGGTGATACGCAGTATTTT	CASSVALGLAASGDTQYF
TRBV2	TRBJ2-1	-	few	TGTGCCAGCAGTAGGGAACCCTACAATGAGCAGTTCTTC	CASSREPYNEQFF
TRBV6-1	TRBJ2-1	-	many	TGTGCCAGCAGTCCCCGTAGAGCGGGCCACAATGAGCAGTTCTTC	CASSPRRAGHNEQFF
TRBV7-2	TRBJ2-2	TRBD1	few	TGTGCCAGCAGCTTATTCCCAGGGGGATCAGGGGAGCTGTTTTTT	CASSLFPGGSGELFF
TRBV5-1	TRBJ1-2	-	few	TGCGCCAGCAACCAGGGTTCTAGCTATGGCTACACCTTC	CASNQGSSYGYTF
TRBV7-2	TRBJ2-5	TRBD2	-	TGTGCCAGCAGCCAAGATTCGGCGGGAGGAGAGACCCAGTACTTC	CASSQDSAGGETQYF
TRBV10-3	TRBJ2-7	-	-	TGTGCCATCAGCGAAGGGTACGAGCAGTACTTC	CAISEGYEQYF
TRBV7-2	TRBJ2-3	TRBD2	many	TGTGCCAGCAGCTTGACCGGGACTAGCTCTGATACGCAGTATTTT	CASSLTGTSSDTQYF
TRBV7-9	TRBJ1-1	-	-	TGTGCCAGCAGCCCCGGCCAGGGCACTGAAGCTTTCTTT	CASSPGQGTEAFF
TRBV2	TRBJ2-6	TRBD2	many	TGTGCCAGCAGTGAAGCTTCTCTAGCGGGGGACTACTCTGGGGCCAACGTCCTGACTTTC	CASSEASLAGDYSGANVLTF
TRBV5-6	TRBJ1-1	-	-	TGTGCCAGCAGCTTGGGGCCTATGAACACTGAAGCTTTCTTT	CASSLGPMNTEAFF
TRBV14	TRBJ2-3	-	-	TGTGCCAGCAGCCAAGATAGGCGGGGGCCCACAGATACGCAGTATTTT	CASSQDRRGPTDTQYF
TRBV7-9	TRBJ2-7	-	-	TGTGCCAGCAGTGTCAAGGGCTCCAACCCTTACGAGCAGTACTTC	CASSVKGSNPYEQYF
TRBV28	TRBJ1-2	-	many	TGTGCCAGCAGTTCGGGACGGCACTATGGCTACACCTTC	CASSSGRHYGYTF
TRBV7-3	TRBJ2-3	TRBD2	-	TGTGCCAGCAGCTTAGCGGGACTAAACACAGATACGCAGTATTTT	CASSLAGLNTDTQYF
TRBV18	TRBJ2-1	TRBD1	few	TGTGCCAGCTCACCCATCGGACAGGGGGTCTACAATGAGCAGTTCTTC	CASSPIGQGVYNEQFF
TRBV7-9	TRBJ2-6	-	many	TGTGCCAGCAGCCGAACCCCTACGTATAGCTCTGGGGCCAACGTCCTGACTTTC	CASSRTPTYSSGANVLTF
TRBV5-4	TRBJ2-7	TRBD2	few	TGTGCCAGCAGCTTTGCCGGGACTAGCGGCGAGCAGTACTTC	CASSFAGTSGEQYF
TRBV29-1	TRBJ1-2	TRBD1	few	TGCAGCGTTGAAGATACAGGGGGCAGGTTTGGCTACACCTTC	CSVEDTGGRFGYTF
TRBV19	TRBJ2-5	TRBD2	-	TGTGCCAGTACCAGCGGGAGGTGGGGAGAGACCCAGTACTTC	CASTSGRWGETQYF
TRBV4-3	TRBJ2-4	-	many	TGCGCCAGCAGCCAGGAGGAAAACATTCAGTACTTC	CASSQEENIQYF
TRBV6-1	TRBJ1-1	TRBD1	few	TGTGCCATCAGTGGAGACAGGGCAGTCATGAACACTGAAGCTTTCTTT	CAISGDRAVMNTEAFF
TRBV7-2	TRBJ2-6	-	-	TGCGCCAGCAGCCAACTACAGGGCTCTGGGGCCAACGTCCTGACTTTC	CASSQLQGSGANVLTF
TRBV5-4	TRBJ2-1	-	many	TGTGCCAGCAGCGCAGATCGTGCCTCCTACAATGAGCAGTTCTTC	CASSADRASYNEQFF
TRBV10-3	TRBJ2-5	-	many	TGTGCCATCAGTGATAAGGAAGAGACCCAGTACTTC	CAISDKEETQYF
TRBV12-5	TRBJ1-1	-	-	TGTGCTAGTGAACGACAGCCGAACACTGAAGCTTTCTTT	CASERQPNTEAFF
TRBV30	TRBJ2-3	-	-	TGTGCCTGGAGTGTTTGGGGAGGATACACAGATACGCAGTATTTT	CAWSVWGGYTDTQYF
TRBV7-9	TRBJ1-6	-	-	TGTGCCAGCAGCTTAGCGCCATACAGGAATTCACCCCTCCACTTT	CASSLAPYRNSPLHF
TRBV2	TRBJ2-1	-	few	TGTGCCAGCATCGCGCGGGTGGAAAAAAATGAGCAGTTCTTC	CASIARVEKNEQFF
TRBV2	TRBJ2-1	TRBD2	-	TGTGCCAGCTCTGACCCGACTAGCGGGCGCAATGAGCAGTTCTTC	CASSDPTSGRNEQFF
TRBV5-4	TRBJ2-2	TRBD1	few	TGTGCCAGCAGCCAGGGACAGGGGCAAATGACCGGGGAGCTGTTTTTT	CASSQGQGQMTGELFF
TRBV4-2	TRBJ2-3	TRBD2	few	TGTGCCAGCACCCCTCGGGGGGTTTGGGATACGCAGTATTTT	CASTPRGVWDTQYF
TRBV28	TRBJ1-2	-	many	TGTGCCAGCAGACCCCCAGGGTACGGCTACACCTTC	CASRPPGYGYTF
TRBV4-2	TRBJ2-3	TRBD2	few	TGTGCCAGCAGCCAAGATCGGGGGGGCCTAGGGACGCAGTATTTT	CASSQDRGGLGTQYF
TRBV5-1	TRBJ2-2	-	many	TGCGCCAGCAGCTTGGCCGTCAATCCCGGGGAGCTGTTTTTT	CASSLAVNPGELFF
TRBV11-3	TRBJ2-1	TRBD2	-	TGTGCCAGCAGCTTATTTCGGCTAGCGGGAGGGCCTCTGGGCAATGAGCAGTTCTTC	CASSLFRLAGGPLGNEQFF
TRBV9	TRBJ2-2	-	few	TGTGCCAGCAGCGTAACGGGGTCGCACACCGGGGAGCTGTTTTTT	CASSVTGSHTGELFF
TRBV11-2	TRBJ1-5	-	few	TGTGCCAGCAGCCCTGCAGGTCTCAATCAGCCCCAGCATTTT	CASSPAGLNQPQHF
TRBV4-3	TRBJ2-3	-	many	TGCGCCAGCAGCCAAGGTCCACAGGATACGCAGTATTTT	CASSQGPQDTQYF
TRBV2	TRBJ1-5	TRBD1	many	TGTGCCAGCAGTGAACAGGGGGATCAGCCCCAGCATTTT	CASSEQGDQPQHF
TRBV30	TRBJ1-3	-	few	TGTGCCTGGAGTGGTGCCTTCTCTGGAAACACCATATATTTT	CAWSGAFSGNTIYF
TRBV7-9	TRBJ2-2	-	few	TGTGCCAGCAGATCCAGGGTCACCGGGGAGCTGTTTTTT	CASRSRVTGELFF
TRBV5-1	TRBJ2-3	-	few	TGCGCCAGCAGCTTGGAGGTCTCAGGAGATACGCAGTATTTT	CASSLEVSGDTQYF
TRBV4-1	TRBJ2-1	-	many	TGCGCCAGCAGCCGTGACAGGACCTCCTACAATGAGCAGTTCTTC	CASSRDRTSYNEQFF
TRBV7-2	TRBJ2-1	-	few	TGTGCCAGCAGCAATCAGGGGTCGAACTACAATGAGCAGTTCTTC	CASSNQGSNYNEQFF
TRBV6-4	TRBJ2-7	TRBD1	few	TGTGCCAGCAGACTACAGGGGGCGAGCGAGCAGTACTTC	CASRLQGASEQYF
TRBV7-9	TRBJ2-1	TRBD1	few	TGTGCCAGCAGCTCAACAACAGGGGGCTGGGTGGTGAGTTACAATGAGCAGTTCTTC	CASSSTTGGWVVSYNEQFF
TRBV29-1	TRBJ2-2	-	-	TGCAGCGTTGCAGGGGATCCGAACACCGGGGAGCTGTTTTTT	CSVAGDPNTGELFF
TRBV6-5	TRBJ2-6	-	-	TGTGCCAGCAGTTATTCCGGGGCCAACGTCCTGACTTTC	CASSYSGANVLTF